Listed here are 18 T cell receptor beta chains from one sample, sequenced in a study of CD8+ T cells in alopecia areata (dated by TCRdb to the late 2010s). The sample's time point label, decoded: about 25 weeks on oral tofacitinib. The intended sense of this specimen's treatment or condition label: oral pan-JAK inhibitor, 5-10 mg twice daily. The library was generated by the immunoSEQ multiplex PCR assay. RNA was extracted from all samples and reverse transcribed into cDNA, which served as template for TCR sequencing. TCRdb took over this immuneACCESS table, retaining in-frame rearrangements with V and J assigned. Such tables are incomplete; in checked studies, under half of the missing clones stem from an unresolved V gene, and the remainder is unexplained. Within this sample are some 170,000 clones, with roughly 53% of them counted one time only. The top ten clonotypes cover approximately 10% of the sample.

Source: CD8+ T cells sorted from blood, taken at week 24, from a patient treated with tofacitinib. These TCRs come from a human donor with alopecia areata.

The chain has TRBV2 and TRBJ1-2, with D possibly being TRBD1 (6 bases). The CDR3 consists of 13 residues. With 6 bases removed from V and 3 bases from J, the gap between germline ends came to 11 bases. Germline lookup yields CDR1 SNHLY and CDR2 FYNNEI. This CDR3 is CASRAQGDYGYTF. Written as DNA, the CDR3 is TGTGCCAGCAGGGCACAGGGTGACTATGGCTACACCTTC.

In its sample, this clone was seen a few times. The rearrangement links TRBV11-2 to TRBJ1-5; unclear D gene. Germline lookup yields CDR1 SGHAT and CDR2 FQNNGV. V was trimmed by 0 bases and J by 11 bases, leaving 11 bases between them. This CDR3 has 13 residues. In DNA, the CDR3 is TGTGCCAGCAGCTTAGATACGTCCTCCTCCCAGCATTTT. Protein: CASSLDTSSSQHF. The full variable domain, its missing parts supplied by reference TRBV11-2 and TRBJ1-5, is EAGVAQSPRYKIIEKRQSVAFWCNPISGHATLYWYQQILGQGPKLLIQFQNNGVVDDSQLPKDRFSAERLKGVDSTLKIQPAKLEDSAVYLCASSLDTSSSQHFGDGTRLSIL.

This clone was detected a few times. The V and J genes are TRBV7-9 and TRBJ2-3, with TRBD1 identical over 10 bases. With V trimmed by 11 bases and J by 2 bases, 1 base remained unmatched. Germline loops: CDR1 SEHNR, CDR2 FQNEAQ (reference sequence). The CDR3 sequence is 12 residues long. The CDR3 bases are TGTGCCGGGACAGGGGACACAGATACGCAGTATTTT. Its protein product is CAGTGDTDTQYF.

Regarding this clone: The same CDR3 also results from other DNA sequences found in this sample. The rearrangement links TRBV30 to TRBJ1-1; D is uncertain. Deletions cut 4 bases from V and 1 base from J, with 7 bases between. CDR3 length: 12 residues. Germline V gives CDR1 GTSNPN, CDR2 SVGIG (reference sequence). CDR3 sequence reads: CAWTPGNTEAFF. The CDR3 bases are TGTGCCTGGACCCCAGGGAACACTGAAGCTTTCTTT. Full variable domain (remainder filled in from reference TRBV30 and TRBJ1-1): SQTIHQWPATLVQPVGSPLSLECTVEGTSNPNLYWYRQAAGRGLQLLFYSVGIGQISSEVPQNLSASRPQDRQFILSSKKLLLSDSGFYLCAWTPGNTEAFFGQGTRLTVV.

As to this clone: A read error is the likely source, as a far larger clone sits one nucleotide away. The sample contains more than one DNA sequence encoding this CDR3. The CDR3 reads CASSQDRNNYGYTF. DNA of the CDR3: TGTGCCAGCAGCCAAGACAGAAACAACTATGGCTACACCTTC. V gene TRBV7-2 combines with J gene TRBJ1-2, with D perhaps TRBD1 (5 bases). CDR3 length: 14 residues. CDR1 and CDR2 (germline): SGHTA, FQGNSA. Trimming removed 5 bases at V and 2 bases at J, with 12 bases between.

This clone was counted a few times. This CDR3 reads CASSQEGSNQPQHF. In nucleotides, the CDR3 is TGCGCCAGCAGCCAAGAGGGTAGCAATCAGCCCCAGCATTTT. V and J are TRBV4-3 and TRBJ1-5; D is unresolved. The germline V and J ends were trimmed by 0 bases and 0 bases, with 3 bases remaining between them. The CDR3 is 14 residues long. CDR1 LGHNA and CDR2 YSLEER come from the germline V gene.

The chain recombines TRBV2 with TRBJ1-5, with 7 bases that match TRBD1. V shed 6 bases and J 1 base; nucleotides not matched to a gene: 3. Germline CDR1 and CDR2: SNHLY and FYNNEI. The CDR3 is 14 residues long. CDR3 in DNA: TGTGCCAGCAGGGAACAGGGGAGCAATCAGCCCCAGCATTTT. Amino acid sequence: CASREQGSNQPQHF.

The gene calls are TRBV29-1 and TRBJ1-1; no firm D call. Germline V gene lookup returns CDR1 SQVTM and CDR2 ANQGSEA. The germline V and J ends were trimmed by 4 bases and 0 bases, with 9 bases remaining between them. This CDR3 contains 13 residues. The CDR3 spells CSVATYLNTEAFF. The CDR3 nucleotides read TGCAGCGTTGCTACTTACTTGAACACTGAAGCTTTCTTT.

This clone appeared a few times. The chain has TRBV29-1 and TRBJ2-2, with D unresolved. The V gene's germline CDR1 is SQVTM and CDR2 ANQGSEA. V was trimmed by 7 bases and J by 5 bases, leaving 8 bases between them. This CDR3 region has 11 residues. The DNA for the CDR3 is TGCAGCGGGGTAGGGACCGGGGAGCTGTTTTTT. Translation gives CSGVGTGELFF.

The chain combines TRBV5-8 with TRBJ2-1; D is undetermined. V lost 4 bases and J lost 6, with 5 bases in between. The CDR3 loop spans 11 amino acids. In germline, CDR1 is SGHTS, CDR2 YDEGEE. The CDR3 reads CASSPSNEQFF. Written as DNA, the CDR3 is TGTGCCAGCAGCCCGAGCAATGAGCAGTTCTTC.

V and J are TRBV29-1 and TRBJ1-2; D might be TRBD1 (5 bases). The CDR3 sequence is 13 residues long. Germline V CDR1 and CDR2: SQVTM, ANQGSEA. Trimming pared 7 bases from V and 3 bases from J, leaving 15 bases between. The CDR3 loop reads CSASPDNDYGYTF. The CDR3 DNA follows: TGCAGCGCTTCCCCGGACAACGACTATGGCTACACCTTC.

The CDR3 is CASREQGEYGYGYTF. Here the CDR3 DNA reads TGTGCCAGTAGAGAACAGGGAGAGTACGGCTATGGCTACACCTTC. This chain uses TRBV19 with TRBJ1-2; TRBD1 might be the D (6 bases). The germline CDR1 and CDR2 sequences are LNHDA and SQIVND (reference sequence). This CDR3 has 15 residues. Trimming took 6 bases from V and 4 from J, leaving 18 bases between them. The whole variable domain, filled in from reference TRBV19 and TRBJ1-2, reads DGGITQSPKYLFRKEGQNVTLSCEQNLNHDAMYWYRQDPGQGLRLIYYSQIVNDFQKGDIAEGYSVSREKKESFPLTVTSAQKNPTAFYLCASREQGEYGYGYTFGSGTRLTVV.

The CDR3 DNA reads as TGCGCCAGCAGAGCGGGCCTGAACACTGAAGCTTTCTTT. It yields the protein CASRAGLNTEAFF. V is TRBV10-2 and J is TRBJ1-1; D remains ambiguous. Trimming pared 6 bases from V and 0 bases from J, leaving 8 bases between. Per the germline V gene, CDR1 is WSHSY and CDR2 is SAAADI. This CDR3 is built from 13 residues.

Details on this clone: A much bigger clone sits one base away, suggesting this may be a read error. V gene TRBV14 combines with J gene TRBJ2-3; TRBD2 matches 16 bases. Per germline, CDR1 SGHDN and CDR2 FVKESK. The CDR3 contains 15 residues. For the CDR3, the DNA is TGTGCCGGCAGCCCGTCCGGGACTAGCGGGGGGGCCAAGTATTTT. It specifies CAGSPSGTSGGAKYF. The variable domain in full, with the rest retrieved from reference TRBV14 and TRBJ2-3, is EAGVTQFPSHSVIEKGQTVTLRCDPISGHDNLYWYRRVMGKEIKFLLHFVKESKQDESGMPNNRFLAERTGGTYSTLKVQPAELEDSGVYFCAGSPSGTSGGAKYFGPGTRLTVL.

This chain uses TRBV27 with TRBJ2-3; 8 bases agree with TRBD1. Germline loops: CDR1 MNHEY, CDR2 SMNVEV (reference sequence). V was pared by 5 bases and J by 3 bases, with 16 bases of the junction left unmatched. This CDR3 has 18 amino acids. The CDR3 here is CASSLIIAGTGSTDTQYF. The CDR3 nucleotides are TGTGCCAGCAGTCTCATAATCGCCGGGACAGGTAGTACAGATACGCAGTATTTT.

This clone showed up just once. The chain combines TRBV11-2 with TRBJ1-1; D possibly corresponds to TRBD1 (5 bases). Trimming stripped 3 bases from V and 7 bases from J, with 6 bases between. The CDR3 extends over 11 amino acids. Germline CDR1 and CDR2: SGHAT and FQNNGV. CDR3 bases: TGTGCCAGCAGCTTGACAGTTGAAGCTTTCTTT. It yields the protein CASSLTVEAFF.

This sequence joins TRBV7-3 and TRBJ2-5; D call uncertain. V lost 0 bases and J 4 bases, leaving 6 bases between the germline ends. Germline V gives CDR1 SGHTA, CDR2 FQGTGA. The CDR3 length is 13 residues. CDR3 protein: CASSLTFGETQYF. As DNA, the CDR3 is TGTGCCAGCAGCTTAACGTTTGGAGAGACCCAGTACTTC.

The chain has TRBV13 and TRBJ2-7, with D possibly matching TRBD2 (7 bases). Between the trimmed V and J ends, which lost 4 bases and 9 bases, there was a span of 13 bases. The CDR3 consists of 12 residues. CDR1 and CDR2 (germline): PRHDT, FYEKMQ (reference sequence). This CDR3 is CASSSPGEGQYF. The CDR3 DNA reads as TGTGCCAGCAGCTCCCCAGGGGAGGGGCAGTACTTC. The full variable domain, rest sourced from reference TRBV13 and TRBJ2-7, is AAGVIQSPRHLIKEKRETATLKCYPIPRHDTVYWYQQGPGQDPQFLISFYEKMQSDKGSIPDRFSAQQFSDYHSELNMSSLELGDSALYFCASSSPGEGQYFGPGTRLTVT.